The rows below give T cell receptor beta chains drawn from one sample of a study of cytomegalovirus exposure and HLA in healthy donors. Only in-frame clones appear in the TCRdb table, and some are missing; sequencing was by immunoSEQ multiplex PCR. The top ten clones hold less than 4.5% of a sample with about 190,000 clones, 81% of them seen once. Sequenced input: PBMCs. The source of these receptors is a man aged 45-65 years in good health and CMV-seronegative. CDR3s leave out the opening cysteine and the closing phenylalanine or tryptophan.

ASSLGNRANSPLH | TRBV5-4
ARSCASYEQY | TRBV5-3
ASSLLRDEQF | TRBV5-6
ASSPSAGRTGELF | TRBV7-6
AWSWGDRETDTQY | TRBV30
ASSGRTSGGADTQY | TRBV5-1
ASKGLNTDTQY | TRBV19
ASSQGGWRGAGETQY | TRBV4-3
ASSLVMAAGGTYEQY | TRBV5-1
ASSPGTSQPQH | TRBV7-2
ATSIRPGDTQY | TRBV15
ASSKDSQPQH | TRBV19
ASSPGPGTGSQVTQY | TRBV19
ASSPAGQGIDTIY | TRBV18
ASSARTGNTEAF | TRBV7-2
ASSAQGVGEQY | TRBV5-1
ASSLTSGGPVADTQY | TRBV9
ASSFRTGSGANVLT | TRBV9
AIRDLFTDTQY | TRBV6-1
ASSPRVGTGSPLH | TRBV27
ASSLAGRGFAGELF | TRBV5-4
ASSVTGTYEQY | TRBV25-1
ASSSQTNYGYT | TRBV4-1
ASSSRQVSTGELF | TRBV11-3